This record concerns one TCR beta chain sequence. Different DNA sequences within this sample yield the same CDR3. The entry originates in a study of T cell changes during pregnancy in multiple sclerosis. Unmatched junction bases numbered 4, after V lost 2 bases and J lost 1 base. This CDR3 comprises 15 residues. Per the germline V gene, CDR1 is SGHRS and CDR2 is YFSETQ. Clones were read by immunoSEQ multiplex PCR, and TCRdb kept only the in-frame ones, dropping some. Of 60,000 to 75,000 clones in the sample, roughly 89% were seen once. This specimen was peripheral blood, taken in the second trimester of pregnancy. This chain joins TRBV5-1 and TRBJ1-1, with 8 nucleotides matching TRBD1. The receptor comes from a female donor with multiple sclerosis, enrolled in a pregnancy study. This chain's CDR3 is CASSFGTGENTEAFF. The CDR3 region has the DNA TGCGCCAGCAGCTTCGGGACAGGCGAGAACACTGAAGCTTTCTTT. Looking up the rest from reference TRBV5-1 and TRBJ1-1 gives the full variable domain: KAGVTQTPRYLIKTRGQQVTLSCSPISGHRSVSWYQQTPGQGLQFLFEYFSETQRNKGNFPGRFSGRQFSNSRSEMNVSTLELGDSALYLCASSFGTGENTEAFFGQGTRLTVV.